The T cell receptor beta chain under discussion was sequenced for a study of blood T cells in healthy people across ages. This clonotype has a count of ten or more. V lost 7 bases to trimming and J lost 7 bases, with 13 bases between them. Germline V gene sequence: CDR1 MNHNY, CDR2 SVGAGI (reference sequence). This CDR3 comprises 12 residues. PCR was performed a second time for 7 to 11 cycles using a sample-barcoded 5' primer and a J-beta primer mix. TCRdb re-analysed the 5' RACE reads in MiXCR, keeping a single row per CDR3 protein. The table has 600,000 or so distinct CDR3 sequences, roughly 48% seen once.

V and J are TRBV6-6 and TRBJ1-2, with D perhaps matching TRBD1 (5 bases). The TCR comes from an elderly man in good health. Sequenced sample: blood. This chain's CDR3 is CASTLGVCGYTF. The CDR3 DNA reads as TGTGCCAGCACCTTAGGGGTATGTGGCTACACCTTC.